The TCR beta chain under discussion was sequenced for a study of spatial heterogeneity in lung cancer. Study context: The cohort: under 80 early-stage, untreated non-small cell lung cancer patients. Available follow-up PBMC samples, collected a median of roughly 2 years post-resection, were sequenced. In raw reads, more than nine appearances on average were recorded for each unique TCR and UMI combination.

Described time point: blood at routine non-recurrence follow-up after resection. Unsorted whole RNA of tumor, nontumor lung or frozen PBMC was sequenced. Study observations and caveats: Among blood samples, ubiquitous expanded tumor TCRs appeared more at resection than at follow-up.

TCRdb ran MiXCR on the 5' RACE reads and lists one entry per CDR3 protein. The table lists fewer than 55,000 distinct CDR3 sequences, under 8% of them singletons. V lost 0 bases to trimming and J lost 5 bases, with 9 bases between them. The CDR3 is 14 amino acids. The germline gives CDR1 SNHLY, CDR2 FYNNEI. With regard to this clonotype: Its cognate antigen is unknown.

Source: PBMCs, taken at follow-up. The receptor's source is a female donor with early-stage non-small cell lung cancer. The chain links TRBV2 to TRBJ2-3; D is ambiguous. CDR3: CASSEALARDTQYF. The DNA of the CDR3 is TGTGCCAGCAGTGAAGCGCTCGCCCGAGATACGCAGTATTTT.